This is a list of T cell receptor beta chains from one sample in a study of prognosis after radiotherapy for stage I lung cancer. TCRdb recomputed calls from the multiplex PCR reads with MiXCR, one row per CDR3 protein. Among some 25,000 distinct CDR3 sequences listed, around 36% were seen once. This specimen was PBMCs, taken before or after stereotactic body radiation therapy (not recorded which). These TCRs come from a donor aged 50 or older with non-small cell lung cancer. Each CDR3 is given with its conserved first and last residue. The order of the fields is CDR3 DNA, CDR3 protein, clone size, J gene, CDR3 length, V gene, D gene. A D gene is named only where the DNA matches it firmly. Not all rows give a size; the values are once, few, many and, for expanded clones, a class.

CDR3 DNA: TGTGCCAGCAGTGAAGGGCGGGGTGGGTTTAAGGAATCAGGTCAGCCCCAGCATTTT
CDR3 protein: CASSEGRGGFKESGQPQHF
clone size: -
J gene: TRBJ1-5
CDR3 length: 19
V gene: TRBV6-2/TRBV6-3
D gene: -

CDR3 DNA: TGTGCCAGCAGCCAAGGAAACACCGGGGAGCTGTTTTTT
CDR3 protein: CASSQGNTGELFF
clone size: many
J gene: TRBJ2-2
CDR3 length: 13
V gene: TRBV11-3
D gene: -

CDR3 DNA: TGTGCCAGCAGTTATCTAGCGGGAGCGGGAGATACGCAGTATTTT
CDR3 protein: CASSYLAGAGDTQYF
clone size: few
J gene: TRBJ2-3
CDR3 length: 15
V gene: TRBV6-2/TRBV6-3
D gene: TRBD2

CDR3 DNA: TGTGCCAGCAGCTCCGCGGGACTAGCGGGCCAAGAGACCCAGTACTTC
CDR3 protein: CASSSAGLAGQETQYF
clone size: many
J gene: TRBJ2-5
CDR3 length: 16
V gene: TRBV7-7
D gene: TRBD2

CDR3 DNA: TGCGCCAGCAGCCGTACAGGTTCTCTGTTCGACGAGCAGTACTTC
CDR3 protein: CASSRTGSLFDEQYF
clone size: once
J gene: TRBJ2-7
CDR3 length: 15
V gene: TRBV4-1
D gene: -

CDR3 DNA: TGTGCCAGCAGCCCGGCGACATCTGAAGATACGCAGTATTTT
CDR3 protein: CASSPATSEDTQYF
clone size: -
J gene: TRBJ2-3
CDR3 length: 14
V gene: TRBV7-7
D gene: -

CDR3 DNA: TGCGCCAGCAGCCAAGTGGGCGCCATATATTTT
CDR3 protein: CASSQVGAIYF
clone size: many
J gene: TRBJ1-3
CDR3 length: 11
V gene: TRBV4-1
D gene: -

CDR3 DNA: TGCGCCAGCGGACTAGCGGGACCCGACAATGAGCAGTTCTTC
CDR3 protein: CASGLAGPDNEQFF
clone size: many
J gene: TRBJ2-1
CDR3 length: 14
V gene: TRBV5-1
D gene: TRBD2

CDR3 DNA: TGTGCCAGCAGCTTAGAAAAGACTAGCGGGAGGAATACGCAGTATTTT
CDR3 protein: CASSLEKTSGRNTQYF
clone size: many
J gene: TRBJ2-3
CDR3 length: 16
V gene: TRBV7-2
D gene: TRBD2

CDR3 DNA: TGTGCCAGCAGTGAACCTGGGAGAAGAGGTTACGAGCAGTACTTC
CDR3 protein: CASSEPGRRGYEQYF
clone size: many
J gene: TRBJ2-7
CDR3 length: 15
V gene: TRBV6-1
D gene: -

CDR3 DNA: TGTGCCATCAGTCTAGGAGGGGACCTTAGCACAGATACGCAGTATTTT
CDR3 protein: CAISLGGDLSTDTQYF
clone size: many
J gene: TRBJ2-3
CDR3 length: 16
V gene: TRBV10-3
D gene: -

CDR3 DNA: TGCAGTGCTAGTGAGGACAGATTCGCTTTCTTT
CDR3 protein: CSASEDRFAFF
clone size: many
J gene: TRBJ1-1
CDR3 length: 11
V gene: TRBV20-1
D gene: -

CDR3 DNA: TGTGCCAGCAGCTCTCAGGGCTATAATGAAAAACTGTTTTTT
CDR3 protein: CASSSQGYNEKLFF
clone size: many
J gene: TRBJ1-4
CDR3 length: 14
V gene: TRBV12-3/TRBV12-4
D gene: -

CDR3 DNA: TGTGCCAGCAGTATAGGGACAGGGTGGGACAATCAGCCCCAGCATTTT
CDR3 protein: CASSIGTGWDNQPQHF
clone size: many
J gene: TRBJ1-5
CDR3 length: 16
V gene: TRBV12-3/TRBV12-4
D gene: TRBD1

CDR3 DNA: TGCAGTGCTAGCACAGCCTACGAGCAGTACTTC
CDR3 protein: CSASTAYEQYF
clone size: few
J gene: TRBJ2-7
CDR3 length: 11
V gene: TRBV20-1
D gene: -

CDR3 DNA: TGTGCCAGCAGCCCAGGGGATGTCGGCTATGGCTACACCTTC
CDR3 protein: CASSPGDVGYGYTF
clone size: -
J gene: TRBJ1-2
CDR3 length: 14
V gene: TRBV7-2
D gene: -

CDR3 DNA: TGTGCCAGTAGTCCACTTCTAGCGCCTAAAAACATTCAGTACTTC
CDR3 protein: CASSPLLAPKNIQYF
clone size: -
J gene: TRBJ2-4
CDR3 length: 15
V gene: TRBV19
D gene: -

CDR3 DNA: TGTGCCAGCAGTCCCCCCTCCGGACAGCCAAACACCGGGGAGCTGTTTTTT
CDR3 protein: CASSPPSGQPNTGELFF
clone size: many
J gene: TRBJ2-2
CDR3 length: 17
V gene: TRBV28
D gene: -

CDR3 DNA: TGTGCCAGCCGTCTCTCTGGTTCCAACGTCCTGACTTTC
CDR3 protein: CASRLSGSNVLTF
clone size: few
J gene: TRBJ2-6
CDR3 length: 13
V gene: TRBV12-3/TRBV12-4
D gene: -

CDR3 DNA: TGCGCCAGCAGCTTTCCGTCTAGCGGGAGATGGAATGAGCAGTTCTTC
CDR3 protein: CASSFPSSGRWNEQFF
clone size: many
J gene: TRBJ2-1
CDR3 length: 16
V gene: TRBV5-1
D gene: TRBD2

CDR3 DNA: TGTGCCAGCAGTTTAAAGTGGCTAGCGGGGCAAGAGACCCAGTACTTC
CDR3 protein: CASSLKWLAGQETQYF
clone size: many
J gene: TRBJ2-5
CDR3 length: 16
V gene: TRBV28
D gene: TRBD2

CDR3 DNA: TGTGCCAGCAGCCGAAATATTCTAGCGGGAGTATACGAGCAGTTCTTC
CDR3 protein: CASSRNILAGVYEQFF
clone size: once
J gene: TRBJ2-1
CDR3 length: 16
V gene: TRBV11-3
D gene: TRBD2

CDR3 DNA: TGCAGTGCCGCGGGAGGAGCCTACGAGCAGTACTTC
CDR3 protein: CSAAGGAYEQYF
clone size: many
J gene: TRBJ2-7
CDR3 length: 12
V gene: TRBV20-1
D gene: TRBD2

CDR3 DNA: TGTGCCAGCAGGAAGACAGGGGCCGGGGAGCTGTTTTTT
CDR3 protein: CASRKTGAGELFF
clone size: many
J gene: TRBJ2-2
CDR3 length: 13
V gene: TRBV6-4
D gene: TRBD1

CDR3 DNA: TGTGCCAGCAGTTTATCGATTGCGGGACAGGGACAGGGCTACACCTTC
CDR3 protein: CASSLSIAGQGQGYTF
clone size: few
J gene: TRBJ1-2
CDR3 length: 16
V gene: TRBV27
D gene: TRBD1

CDR3 DNA: TGTGCCAGCAGTCCCCGGACAGGGGGCCGTAATGAAAAACTGTTTTTT
CDR3 protein: CASSPRTGGRNEKLFF
clone size: many
J gene: TRBJ1-4
CDR3 length: 16
V gene: TRBV12-3/TRBV12-4
D gene: TRBD1

CDR3 DNA: TGTGCCAGCAGAAATCAGGGGTTCACAGATACGCAGTATTTT
CDR3 protein: CASRNQGFTDTQYF
clone size: many
J gene: TRBJ2-3
CDR3 length: 14
V gene: TRBV6-2/TRBV6-3
D gene: -

CDR3 DNA: TGTGCCAGCAAACTAGCGGGGTCCACAGATACGCAGTATTTT
CDR3 protein: CASKLAGSTDTQYF
clone size: many
J gene: TRBJ2-3
CDR3 length: 14
V gene: TRBV6-2/TRBV6-3
D gene: TRBD2